The 14 T cell receptor beta chains in this list originate from one sample, sequenced in a study of cytomegalovirus exposure and HLA in healthy donors. PCR was performed using 60 Vbeta and 13 Jbeta primers. TCRdb's table, derived via immunoSEQ multiplex PCR, lists solely in-frame clones and lacks some. The repertoire holds 190,000 or so clones, with around 74% as singletons. Source material: PBMCs. These receptors all stem from a girl aged 10 to 17 in good health and CMV-seropositive.

This clone was seen a few times. V is TRBV6-4 and J is TRBJ2-1; 7 bases are shared with TRBD1. Unmatched junction bases numbered 2, after V lost 0 bases and J lost 0 bases. CDR3 length: 16 residues. Germline CDR1 MRHNA, CDR2 SNTAGT. The CDR3 reads CASSDSDRSSYNEQFF. CDR3 sequence (DNA): TGTGCCAGCAGTGACTCGGACAGGAGCTCCTACAATGAGCAGTTCTTC.

This clone has only a few counts. The chain links TRBV11-3 to TRBJ2-7; D is possibly TRBD2 (8 bases). The V end was cut by 7 bases, the J end by 4 bases, with 17 bases between. Per the germline V gene, CDR1 is SGHNT and CDR2 is YENEEA. The length of the CDR3 is 14 residues. The CDR3 nucleotides read TGTGCCAGCAAAACAGGGGCGGGGGGATACGAGCAGTACTTC. Translating gives CASKTGAGGYEQYF.

This clone has just one count. This chain joins TRBV27 and TRBJ2-6, with 7 bases lining up with TRBD1. This CDR3 spans 16 amino acids. CDR1 and CDR2 from the germline V gene are MNHEY and SMNVEV (reference sequence). With 5 bases clipped from V and 4 bases from J, the junction kept 8 bases outside the gene matches. The CDR3: CASSVSGGRGANVLTF. The CDR3 region has the DNA TGTGCCAGCAGTGTCTCAGGGGGTAGGGGGGCCAACGTCCTGACTTTC. The variable domain in full, completed from reference TRBV27 and TRBJ2-6, reads EAQVTQNPRYLITVTGKKLTVTCSQNMNHEYMSWYRQDPGLGLRQIYYSMNVEVTDKGDVPEGYKVSRKEKRNFPLILESPSPNQTSLYFCASSVSGGRGANVLTFGAGSRLTVL.

This rearrangement joins TRBV20-1 to TRBJ2-3; D ambiguous. From germline, CDR1 is DFQATT and CDR2 SNEGSKA (reference sequence). CDR3 size: 11 residues. V was pared by 2 bases and J by 3 bases, with 3 bases between. CDR3 protein: CSARRTDTQYF. Here the CDR3 DNA reads TGCAGTGCTAGACGGACAGATACGCAGTATTTT.

This clone was observed at least ten times. This chain joins TRBV6-5 and TRBJ2-7, with a weak D call TRBD2 (5 bases). The ends were cut back, 1 base at V and 3 bases at J, with 13 bases in the middle. The CDR3 covers 15 residues. Per the germline V gene, CDR1 is MNHEY and CDR2 is SVGAGI. CDR3 in DNA: TGTGCCAGCAGTTACTTGGGAGTGAAAATCTACGAGCAGTACTTC. It codes for CASSYLGVKIYEQYF.

This chain connects TRBV25-1 to TRBJ2-5; TRBD1 is a possible D gene (5 bases). V gave up 4 bases and J gave up 3 bases, with 15 bases separating them. The CDR3 loop spans 15 amino acids. Per germline, CDR1 MGHDK and CDR2 SYGVNS. DNA of the CDR3: TGTGCCAGCAGTGCCATAAACAGGTTGGAAGAGACCCAGTACTTC. This translates into CASSAINRLEETQYF.

V and J are TRBV27 and TRBJ2-5; 9 nucleotides agree with TRBD2. Germline values: CDR1 MNHEY, CDR2 SMNVEV (reference sequence). The CDR3 covers 15 residues. V lost 7 bases, J lost 2 bases, and 8 bases stayed unmatched. The CDR3 loop reads CASKPAGGRQETQYF. CDR3 bases: TGTGCCAGCAAGCCAGCGGGGGGCCGACAAGAGACCCAGTACTTC.

This chain links TRBV4-3 with TRBJ1-1; D may be TRBD1 (5 bases). Trimming took 0 bases from V and 6 from J, leaving 8 bases between them. This CDR3 has 13 amino acids. CDR1 and CDR2 from the germline V gene are LGHNA and YSLEER. The CDR3 coding sequence is TGCGCCAGCAGCCAAGATCAGGGCGCTGAAGCTTTCTTT. The encoded protein is CASSQDQGAEAFF.

This rearrangement joins TRBV19 to TRBJ1-5, with a weak D call TRBD1 (6 bases). The CDR3 is made up of 12 amino acids. The V end lost 8 bases, the J end lost 9 bases, and 14 bases lay between the germline ends. CDR1 and CDR2 from the germline V gene are LNHDA and SQIVND (reference sequence). CDR3 residues: CASGDTPGPQHF. DNA of the CDR3: TGTGCCAGTGGGGACACCCCGGGGCCCCAGCATTTT.

The chain is built from TRBV10-1 and TRBJ1-5; D remains ambiguous. CDR3 length: 13 residues. The ends were cut back, 2 bases at V and 5 bases at J, with 7 bases in the middle. CDR1 and CDR2 from the germline V gene are WNHNN and SYGVQD (reference sequence). The CDR3 region has the DNA TGCGCCAGCAGTGAGGTGGGAGATCAGCCCCAGCATTTT. It yields the protein CASSEVGDQPQHF.

The rearrangement links TRBV5-1 to TRBJ1-3; TRBD1 aligns across 7 bases. The J segment lost 2 bases and the V segment lost 3 bases, leaving 8 bases of the junction unmatched. CDR3 length: 16 residues. The germline V gene encodes CDR1 SGHRS and CDR2 YFSETQ. The CDR3: CASSYNTGDAGNTIYF. In DNA form, the CDR3 reads TGCGCCAGCAGCTACAACACAGGGGACGCTGGAAACACCATATATTTT.

The chain has TRBV29-1 and TRBJ2-7; 8 nucleotides line up with TRBD1. The CDR3 sequence is 15 residues long. After removal of 6 bases from V and 5 bases from J, the junction contained 15 bases not matched to a gene. Germline CDR1 and CDR2: SQVTM and ANQGSEA. CDR3 in amino acids: CSVPRTGMFGDEQYF. The CDR3 region has the DNA TGCAGCGTACCGAGGACAGGGATGTTTGGAGACGAGCAGTACTTC.

V usage is TRBV29-1 and J usage is TRBJ2-3; 8 nucleotides line up with TRBD1. This CDR3 contains 14 residues. Germline V gives CDR1 SQVTM, CDR2 ANQGSEA. J gave up 1 base and V 3 bases, and 3 bases lay outside the gene matches. CDR3 amino acids: CSVDQGAGTDTQYF. The CDR3 coding sequence is TGCAGCGTTGATCAGGGGGCGGGCACAGATACGCAGTATTTT.

This clone was seen once. The gene calls are TRBV7-8 and TRBJ1-2; 7 nucleotides match TRBD1. CDR1 is SGHVS and CDR2 is FQNEAQ in the germline V gene. The CDR3 has 16 amino acids. The V and J ends lost 2 bases and 8 bases, in that order; junction bases with no gene match: 14. The CDR3 DNA reads as TGTGCCAGCAGCTTATTTGGAGGGGGCGGAAGTGGGGGCTACACCTTC. Translating gives CASSLFGGGGSGGYTF.